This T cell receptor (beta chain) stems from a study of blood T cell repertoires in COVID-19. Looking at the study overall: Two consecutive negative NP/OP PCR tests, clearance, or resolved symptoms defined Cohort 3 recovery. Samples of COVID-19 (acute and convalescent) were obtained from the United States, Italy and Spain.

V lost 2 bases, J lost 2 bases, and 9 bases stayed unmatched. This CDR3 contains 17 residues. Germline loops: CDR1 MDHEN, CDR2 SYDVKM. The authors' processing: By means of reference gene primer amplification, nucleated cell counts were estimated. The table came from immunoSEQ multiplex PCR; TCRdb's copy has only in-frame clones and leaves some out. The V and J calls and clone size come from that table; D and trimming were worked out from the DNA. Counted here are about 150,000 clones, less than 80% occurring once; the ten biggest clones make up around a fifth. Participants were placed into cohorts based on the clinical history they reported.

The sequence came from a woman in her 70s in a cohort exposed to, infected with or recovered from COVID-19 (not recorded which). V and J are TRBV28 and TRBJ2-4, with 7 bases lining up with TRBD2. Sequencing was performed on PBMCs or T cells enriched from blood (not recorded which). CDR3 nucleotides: TGTGCCAGCAGTTTAGCCACTAGCGCGGGATCCAAAAACATTCAGTACTTC. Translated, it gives CASSLATSAGSKNIQYF.